These 8 T cell receptor beta chains were all obtained from the same sample, sequenced in a study of CD8 T cells in Susac syndrome. RNA, at about 0.45 to 1 ug, was reverse transcribed with random hexamers. TCRdb independently ran MiXCR on the immunoSEQ multiplex PCR reads; one entry per CDR3 protein. The table shows fewer than 250,000 distinct CDR3 sequences, with 90% to 95% occurring only once. The sequenced material came from CD8+ T cells from PBMCs. The receptors originated from a human donor with multiple sclerosis.

The chain carries TRBV19 and TRBJ2-7; a possible D gene is TRBD1 (6 bases). Trimming left V 5 bases short and J 4 bases short, with 15 bases between. Germline CDR1 is LNHDA and CDR2 is SQIVND (reference sequence). The CDR3 loop spans 14 amino acids. This CDR3 is CASSLRDTEYEQYF. DNA of the CDR3: TGTGCCAGTAGTCTCCGGGACACGGAGTACGAGCAGTACTTC.

V and J are TRBV7-6 and TRBJ2-1; 7 bases are shared with TRBD1. V shed 5 bases and J 5 bases; nucleotides not matched to a gene: 6. CDR3 length: 14 amino acids. CDR1 is SGHVS, CDR2 FNYEAQ, per germline. CDR3 coding DNA: TGTGCCAGCAGCAAAACGGGACAGAACAATGAGCAGTTCTTC. Translation gives CASSKTGQNNEQFF.

This clonotype was counted a single time. The chain joins TRBV27 to TRBJ1-6; D gene unclear. CDR1 is MNHEY and CDR2 is SMNVEV in the germline V gene (reference sequence). The CDR3 contains 13 residues. Trimming shortened V by 7 bases and J by 0 bases, and 4 bases separated the two germline ends. The DNA of the CDR3 is TGTGCCAGCACCGACTCCTATAATTCACCCCTCCACTTT. Translating it yields CASTDSYNSPLHF.

The chain is built from TRBV7-3 and TRBJ2-3, with TRBD2 identical over 7 bases. V was pared by 1 base and J by 1 base, with 5 bases of the junction left unmatched. CDR3 length: 16 amino acids. Germline V gene data show CDR1 as SGHTA and CDR2 as FQGTGA. CDR3 in amino acids: CASSLRGRGGTDTQYF. The DNA of the CDR3 is TGTGCCAGCAGCTTAAGAGGCCGGGGGGGCACAGATACGCAGTATTTT.

This sequence joins TRBV5-8 and TRBJ1-5; D uncertain. This CDR3 spans 16 amino acids. Trimming shortened V by 0 bases and J by 5 bases, and 15 bases separated the two germline ends. CDR1 and CDR2 (germline): SGHTS, YDEGEE. The CDR3 bases are TGTGCCAGCAGCTTGGTTGTACAGCAATCTCATCAGCCCCAGCATTTT. Its translation is CASSLVVQQSHQPQHF.

The rearrangement uses TRBV12-3 or TRBV12-4 and TRBJ1-4, with 8 bases identical to TRBD1. The CDR3 loop spans 14 amino acids. With V trimmed by 5 bases and J by 5 bases, 4 bases remained unmatched. For the CDR3, the DNA is TGTGCCAGCAGTCCGACAGGGGCCAATGAAAAACTGTTTTTT. Amino acids: CASSPTGANEKLFF.

This clonotype was observed once. The chain uses TRBV15 and TRBJ2-3, with D perhaps TRBD1 (6 bases). The germline V gene has CDR1 LNHNV and CDR2 YYDKDF (reference sequence). V was clipped by 1 base and J by 0 bases, with 11 bases between them. The CDR3 runs 16 residues. This CDR3 is CATSRGQASSTDTQYF. The CDR3 bases are TGTGCCACCAGCAGAGGACAGGCTTCTAGCACAGATACGCAGTATTTT.

This clonotype came up a few times. The J gene is TRBJ2-1, the V gene TRBV6-5, with TRBD2 identical over 8 bases. The J segment lost 3 bases and the V segment lost 2 bases, leaving 6 bases of the junction unmatched. There are 16 residues in the CDR3. Per germline, CDR1 MNHEY and CDR2 SVGAGI. For the CDR3, the DNA is TGTGCCAGCAGTTACCCGGGAGGGCCACTCTACAATGAGCAGTTCTTC. This sequence encodes CASSYPGGPLYNEQFF.